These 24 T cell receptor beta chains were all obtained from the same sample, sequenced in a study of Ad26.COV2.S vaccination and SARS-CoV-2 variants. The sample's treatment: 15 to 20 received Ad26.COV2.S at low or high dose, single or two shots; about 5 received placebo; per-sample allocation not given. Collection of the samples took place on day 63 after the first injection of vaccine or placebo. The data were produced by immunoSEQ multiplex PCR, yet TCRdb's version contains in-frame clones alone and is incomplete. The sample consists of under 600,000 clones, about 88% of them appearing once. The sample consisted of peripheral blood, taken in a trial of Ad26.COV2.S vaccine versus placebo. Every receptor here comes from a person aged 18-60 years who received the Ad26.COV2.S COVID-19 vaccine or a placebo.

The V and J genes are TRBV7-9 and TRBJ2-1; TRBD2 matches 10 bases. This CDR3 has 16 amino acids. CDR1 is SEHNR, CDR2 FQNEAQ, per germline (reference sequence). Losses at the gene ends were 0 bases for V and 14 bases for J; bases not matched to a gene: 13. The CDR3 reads CASSLAPASGSLRKFF. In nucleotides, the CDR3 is TGTGCCAGCAGCTTAGCGCCGGCTAGCGGGAGCCTCCGGAAGTTCTTC. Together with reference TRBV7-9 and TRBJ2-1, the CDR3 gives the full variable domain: DTGVSQNPRHKITKRGQNVTFRCDPISEHNRLYWYRQTLGQGPEFLTYFQNEAQLEKSRLLSDRFSAERPKGSFSTLEIQRTEQGDSAMYLCASSLAPASGSLRKFFGPGTRLTVL.

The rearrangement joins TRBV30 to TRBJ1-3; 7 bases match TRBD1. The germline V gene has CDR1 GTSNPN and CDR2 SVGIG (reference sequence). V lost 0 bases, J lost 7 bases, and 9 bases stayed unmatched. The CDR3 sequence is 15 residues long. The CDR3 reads CAWSVRTGFPNTIYF. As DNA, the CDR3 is TGTGCCTGGAGTGTACGGACAGGATTCCCGAACACCATATATTTT.

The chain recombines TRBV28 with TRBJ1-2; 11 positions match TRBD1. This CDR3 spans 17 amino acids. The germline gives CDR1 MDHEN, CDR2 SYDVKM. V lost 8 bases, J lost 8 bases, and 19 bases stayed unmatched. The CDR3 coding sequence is TGTGCCAGCCAACCCCCGATGGGAGGACAGGGGGCTGGCGGCTACACCTTC. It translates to CASQPPMGGQGAGGYTF.

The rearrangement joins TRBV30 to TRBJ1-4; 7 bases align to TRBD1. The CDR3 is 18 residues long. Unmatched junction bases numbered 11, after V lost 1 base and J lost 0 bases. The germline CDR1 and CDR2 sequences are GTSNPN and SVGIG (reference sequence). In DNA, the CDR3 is TGTGCCTGGAGTGCCGGACAGGTTTTTGGTGCAACTAATGAAAAACTGTTTTTT. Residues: CAWSAGQVFGATNEKLFF.

This chain's CDR3 is CASSEAQGGSYNEQFF. The CDR3 DNA reads as TGTGCCAGCAGTGAAGCGCAGGGGGGTTCCTACAATGAGCAGTTCTTC. This chain joins TRBV6-1 and TRBJ2-1, with a weak D call TRBD1 (7 bases). Germline V lookup: CDR1 MNHNS, CDR2 SASEGT. The CDR3 length is 16 residues. V dropped 0 bases and J dropped 1 base, with 10 bases sitting between them.

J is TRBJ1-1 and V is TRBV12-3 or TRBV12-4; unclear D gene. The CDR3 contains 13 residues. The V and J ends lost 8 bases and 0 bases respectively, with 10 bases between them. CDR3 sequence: CASFRAVNTEAFF. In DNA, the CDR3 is TGTGCCAGCTTCCGGGCAGTGAACACTGAAGCTTTCTTT.

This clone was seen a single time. CDR3 DNA: TGCGCCAGCAGTCAACCCTCCTCTTACTCTGGGGCCAACGTCCTGACTTTC. This encodes CASSQPSSYSGANVLTF. This chain links TRBV23-1 with TRBJ2-6; D is ambiguous. TRBV23-1 carries the ORF label, with uncertain function. Trimming removed 2 bases at V and 0 bases at J, with 11 bases between. The CDR3 is 17 amino acids.

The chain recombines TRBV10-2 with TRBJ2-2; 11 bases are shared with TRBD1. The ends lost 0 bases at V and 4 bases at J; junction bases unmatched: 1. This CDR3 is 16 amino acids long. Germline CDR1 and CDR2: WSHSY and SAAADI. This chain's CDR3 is CASSESDRGLTGELFF. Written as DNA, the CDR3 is TGCGCCAGCAGTGAGTCGGACAGGGGGCTCACCGGGGAGCTGTTTTTT.

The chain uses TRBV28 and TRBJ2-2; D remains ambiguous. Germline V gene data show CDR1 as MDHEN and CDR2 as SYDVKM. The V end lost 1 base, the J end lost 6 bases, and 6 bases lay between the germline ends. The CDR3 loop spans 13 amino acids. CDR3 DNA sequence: TGTGCCAGCAGTTTATCCTTCCCCGGGGAGCTGTTTTTT. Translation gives CASSLSFPGELFF.

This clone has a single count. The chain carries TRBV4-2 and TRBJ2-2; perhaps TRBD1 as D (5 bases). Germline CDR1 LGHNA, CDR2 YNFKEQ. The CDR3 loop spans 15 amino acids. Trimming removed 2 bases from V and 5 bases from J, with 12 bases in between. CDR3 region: CASSQQGSGTGELFF. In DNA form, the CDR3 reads TGTGCCAGCAGCCAACAGGGCAGTGGTACCGGGGAGCTGTTTTTT.

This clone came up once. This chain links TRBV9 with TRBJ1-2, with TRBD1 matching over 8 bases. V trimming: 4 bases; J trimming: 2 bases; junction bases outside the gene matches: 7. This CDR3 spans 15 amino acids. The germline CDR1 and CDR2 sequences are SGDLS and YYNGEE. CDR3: CASSSRGQGNYGYTF. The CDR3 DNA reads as TGTGCCAGCAGCTCCCGAGGACAGGGCAACTATGGCTACACCTTC.

The CDR3 is CASSEELHSPLHF. The CDR3 DNA is TGTGCCAGCAGTGAAGAATTACATTCACCCCTCCACTTT. The chain employs TRBV2 and TRBJ1-6; no clear D. The CDR3 sequence is 13 residues long. With 1 base removed from V and 8 bases from J, the gap between germline ends came to 6 bases. Germline V gene lookup returns CDR1 SNHLY and CDR2 FYNNEI.

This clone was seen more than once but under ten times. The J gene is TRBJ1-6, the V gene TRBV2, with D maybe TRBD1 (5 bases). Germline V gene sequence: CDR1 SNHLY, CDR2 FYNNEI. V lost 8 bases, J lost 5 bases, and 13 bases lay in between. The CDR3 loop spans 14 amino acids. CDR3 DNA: TGTGCCAGCGGAGGGCTGGGGCATAATTCACCCCTCCACTTT. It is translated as CASGGLGHNSPLHF. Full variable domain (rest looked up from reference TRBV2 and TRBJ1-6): EPEVTQTPSHQVTQMGQEVILRCVPISNHLYFYWYRQILGQKVEFLVSFYNNEISEKSEIFDDQFSVERPDGSNFTLKIRSTKLEDSAMYFCASGGLGHNSPLHFGNGTRLTVT.

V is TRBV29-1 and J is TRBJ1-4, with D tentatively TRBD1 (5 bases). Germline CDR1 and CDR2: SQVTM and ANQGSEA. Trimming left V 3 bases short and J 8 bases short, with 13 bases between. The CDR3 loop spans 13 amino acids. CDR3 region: CSVELQGREKLFF. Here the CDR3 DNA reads TGCAGCGTTGAGCTGCAGGGAAGAGAAAAACTGTTTTTT.

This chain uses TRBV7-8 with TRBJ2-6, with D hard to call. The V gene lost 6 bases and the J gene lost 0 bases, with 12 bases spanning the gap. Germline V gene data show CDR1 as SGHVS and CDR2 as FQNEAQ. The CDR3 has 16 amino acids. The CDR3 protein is CASRRITNSGANVLTF. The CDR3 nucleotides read TGTGCCAGCAGGCGGATAACCAACTCTGGGGCCAACGTCCTGACTTTC.

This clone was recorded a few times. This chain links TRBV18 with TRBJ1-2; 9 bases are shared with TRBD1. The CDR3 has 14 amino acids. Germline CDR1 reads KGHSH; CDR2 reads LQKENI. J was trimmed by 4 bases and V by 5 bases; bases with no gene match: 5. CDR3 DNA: TGTGCCAGCTCAGCTGGACAGGGGATCTATGGCTACACCTTC. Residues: CASSAGQGIYGYTF.

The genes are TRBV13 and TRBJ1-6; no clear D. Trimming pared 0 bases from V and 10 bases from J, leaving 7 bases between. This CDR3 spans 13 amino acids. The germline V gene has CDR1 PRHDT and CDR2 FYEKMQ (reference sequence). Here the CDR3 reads CASSLGRRSPLHF. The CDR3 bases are TGTGCCAGCAGCTTAGGAAGGAGGTCACCCCTCCACTTT.

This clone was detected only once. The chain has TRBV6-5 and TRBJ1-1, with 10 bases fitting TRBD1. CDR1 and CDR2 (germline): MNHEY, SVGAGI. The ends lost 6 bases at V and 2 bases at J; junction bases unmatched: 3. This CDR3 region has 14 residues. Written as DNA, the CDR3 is TGTGCCAGCAGGGGACAGGGGTCAAACACTGAAGCTTTCTTT. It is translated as CASRGQGSNTEAFF.

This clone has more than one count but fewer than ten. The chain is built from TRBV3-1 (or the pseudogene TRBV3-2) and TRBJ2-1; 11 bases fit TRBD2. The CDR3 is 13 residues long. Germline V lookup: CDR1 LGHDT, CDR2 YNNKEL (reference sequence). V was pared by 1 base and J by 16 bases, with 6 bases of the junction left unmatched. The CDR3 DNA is TGTGCCAGCAGCCAAGGCCTAACTAGCGGGAGTTTCTTC. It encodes CASSQGLTSGSFF.

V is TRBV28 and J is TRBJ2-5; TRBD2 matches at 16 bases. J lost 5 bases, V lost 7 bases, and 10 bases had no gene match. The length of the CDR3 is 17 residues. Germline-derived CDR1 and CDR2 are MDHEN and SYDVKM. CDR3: CASTLGTSGRAGETQYF. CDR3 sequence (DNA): TGTGCCAGCACCCTCGGGACTAGCGGGAGGGCCGGGGAGACCCAGTACTTC.

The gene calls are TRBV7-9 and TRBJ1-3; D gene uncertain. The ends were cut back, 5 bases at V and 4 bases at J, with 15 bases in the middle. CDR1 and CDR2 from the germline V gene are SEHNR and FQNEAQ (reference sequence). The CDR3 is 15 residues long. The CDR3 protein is CASSLTLIGGNTIYF. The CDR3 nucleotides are TGTGCCAGCAGCCTGACACTGATTGGGGGAAACACCATATATTTT. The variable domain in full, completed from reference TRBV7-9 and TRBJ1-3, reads DTGVSQNPRHKITKRGQNVTFRCDPISEHNRLYWYRQTLGQGPEFLTYFQNEAQLEKSRLLSDRFSAERPKGSFSTLEIQRTEQGDSAMYLCASSLTLIGGNTIYFGEGSWLTVV.

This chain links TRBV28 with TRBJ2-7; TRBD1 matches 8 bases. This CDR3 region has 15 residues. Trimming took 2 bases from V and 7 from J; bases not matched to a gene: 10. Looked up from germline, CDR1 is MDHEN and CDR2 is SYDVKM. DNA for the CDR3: TGTGCCAGCAGTTTAATCACAGGGGGTTCAGGGGAGCAGTACTTC. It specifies CASSLITGGSGEQYF.

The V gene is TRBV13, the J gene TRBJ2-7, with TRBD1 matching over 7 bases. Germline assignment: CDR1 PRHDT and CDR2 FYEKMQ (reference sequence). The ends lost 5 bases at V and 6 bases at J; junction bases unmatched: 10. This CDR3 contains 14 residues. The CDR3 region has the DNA TGTGCCAGCAGCCCCCGACCGACAGGGCCCGAGCAGTACTTC. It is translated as CASSPRPTGPEQYF.

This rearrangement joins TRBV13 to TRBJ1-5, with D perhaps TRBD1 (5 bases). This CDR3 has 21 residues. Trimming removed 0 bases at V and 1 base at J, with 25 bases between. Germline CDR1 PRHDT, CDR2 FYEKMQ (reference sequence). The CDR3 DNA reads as TGTGCCAGCAGCTTAGGCAGGACACCCCCCGGTTTAGGGATGAGCAATCAGCCCCAGCATTTT. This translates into CASSLGRTPPGLGMSNQPQHF.